This T cell receptor (beta chain) was documented in a study of OX40 agonist ivuxolimab in advanced cancers. Study in general: Melanoma, hepatocellular carcinoma, head and neck or renal cell cancer occurred in dose-escalation patients. The group had a mean age of 60 years, ranged from about 23 to 79, and was roughly 83% male.

The assay was immunoSEQ multiplex PCR, and TCRdb's table has in-frame clones only and misses some. Of more than 70,000 clones listed, 84% are singletons. The specimen was CD4+ or CD8+ T cells sorted from blood, collected in a trial of the OX40 agonist ivuxolimab. The source of this sequence is an adult with an advanced solid tumor such as melanoma, head and neck, liver or kidney cancer.

This CDR3 is CASSSGQVLYGYTF. In DNA form, the CDR3 reads TGCGCCAGCAGCTCCGGACAGGTGCTTTATGGCTACACCTTC. The chain has TRBV5-1 and TRBJ1-2; 7 bases map to TRBD1. V shed 3 bases, J shed 5 bases, and the junction held 7 bases outside the gene matches. CDR3 size: 14 residues. Germline-derived CDR1 and CDR2 are SGHRS and YFSETQ.